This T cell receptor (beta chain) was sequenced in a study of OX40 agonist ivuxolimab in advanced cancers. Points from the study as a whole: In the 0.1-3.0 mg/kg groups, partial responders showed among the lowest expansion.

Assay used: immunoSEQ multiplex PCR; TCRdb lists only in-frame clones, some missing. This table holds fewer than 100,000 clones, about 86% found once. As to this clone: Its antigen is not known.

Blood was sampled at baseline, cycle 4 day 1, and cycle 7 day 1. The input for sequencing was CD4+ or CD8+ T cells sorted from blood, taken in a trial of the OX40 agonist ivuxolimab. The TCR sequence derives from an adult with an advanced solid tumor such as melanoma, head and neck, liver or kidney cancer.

CDR3 region: CASSSTWDRINYGYTF. The CDR3 bases are TGTGCCAGCAGCAGTACTTGGGACAGAATTAACTATGGCTACACCTTC. The J gene is TRBJ1-2, the V gene TRBV4-2; 7 bases are a match to TRBD1. From germline, CDR1 is LGHNA and CDR2 YNFKEQ. The CDR3 length is 16 residues. Losses at the gene ends were 5 bases for V and 1 base for J; bases not matched to a gene: 10.